These 23 T cell receptor beta chains were all obtained from the same sample, sequenced in a study of T-cell reconstitution after alpha-beta-depleted transplantation in children. This sample's TCRbeta library carried unique molecular identifier barcodes. From the PCR reads, TCRdb called clonotypes with MiXCR, one entry per CDR3 protein. This repertoire shows about 360,000 distinct CDR3 sequences, 13% found once; its top ten account for 3.5% to 4.5%. The sequenced sample was PBMCs, obtained from the stem cell graft. The receptors stem from a human donor who donated a stem cell graft to a child with Fanconi anemia.

This clonotype has a handful of counts. The V call is TRBV12-3 or TRBV12-4, the J call TRBJ2-6; D not certain. This CDR3 spans 13 amino acids. Between the trimmed V and J ends, which lost 4 bases and 4 bases, there was a span of 5 bases. The CDR3 bases are TGTGCCAGCAGTTGGCGAGGGGCCAACGTCCTGACTTTC. This translates into CASSWRGANVLTF.

There are many counts of this clonotype. This chain uses TRBV20-1 with TRBJ2-6; 7 bases map to TRBD1. The trim removed 5 bases at V and 5 bases at J, leaving 6 bases unmatched. The CDR3 is made up of 14 amino acids. Germline lookup yields CDR1 DFQATT and CDR2 SNEGSKA (reference sequence). The CDR3 is CSAYRQGRANVLTF. The CDR3 DNA is TGCAGTGCTTATCGACAGGGTAGGGCCAACGTCCTGACTTTC.

The J gene is TRBJ2-2, the V gene TRBV20-1; TRBD2 is a possible D gene (6 bases). The germline CDR1 and CDR2 sequences are DFQATT and SNEGSKA (reference sequence). The CDR3 length is 15 residues. Trimming left V 1 base short and J 6 bases short, with 15 bases between. The CDR3 sequence: CSARAPGTSPGELFF. The DNA for the CDR3 is TGCAGTGCTAGAGCCCCAGGGACTTCACCCGGGGAGCTGTTTTTT.

At least ten counts were recorded for this clonotype. The chain carries TRBV4-3 and TRBJ2-2, with D perhaps matching TRBD2 (6 bases). Trimming pared 3 bases from V and 7 bases from J, leaving 12 bases between. CDR1 is LGHNA, CDR2 YSLEER, per germline. CDR3 size: 14 residues. CDR3: CASSHGTFNGELFF. In DNA, the CDR3 is TGCGCCAGCAGCCATGGGACTTTTAACGGGGAGCTGTTTTTT.

This clonotype has only a few counts. This chain joins TRBV20-1 and TRBJ2-3; D could derive from TRBD1 or TRBD2 (6 bases each). The CDR3 extends over 17 amino acids. The V and J ends lost 8 bases and 4 bases respectively, with 28 bases between them. Germline V CDR1 and CDR2: DFQATT, SNEGSKA (reference sequence). The DNA for the CDR3 is TGCAGTCTTAGGGACTCCGGACTCTCATCAGGGGCAGATACGCAGTATTTT. Amino acid sequence: CSLRDSGLSSGADTQYF.

A few counts support this clonotype. This chain joins TRBV12-3 or TRBV12-4 and TRBJ1-2, with unresolved D. With 3 bases removed from V and 8 bases from J, the gap between germline ends came to 19 bases. This CDR3 region has 15 residues. The CDR3 bases are TGTGCCAGCAGTTTTGGATGGTCCGGGAAGGGCGGCTACACCTTC. Its protein is CASSFGWSGKGGYTF.

This clonotype was seen more than once but under ten times. The rearrangement joins TRBV27 to TRBJ2-7, with no clear D. CDR1 and CDR2 (germline): MNHEY, SMNVEV (reference sequence). V was shortened by 5 bases and J by 1 base, with 6 bases between the two germline ends. CDR3 length: 12 amino acids. The CDR3 sequence: CASSGPSYEQYF. For the CDR3, the DNA is TGTGCCAGCAGTGGCCCTTCCTACGAGCAGTACTTC.

This clonotype was counted at least ten times. The gene calls are TRBV28 and TRBJ2-2, with D uncertain. Per the germline V gene, CDR1 is MDHEN and CDR2 is SYDVKM. The CDR3 has 12 amino acids. V lost 7 bases to trimming and J lost 3 bases, with 6 bases between them. As DNA, the CDR3 is TGTGCCAGCAAGGGTTACACCGGGGAGCTGTTTTTT. Translated: CASKGYTGELFF.

The gene calls are TRBV5-6 and TRBJ2-7; 7 bases are shared with TRBD1. This CDR3 has 15 residues. Germline V gene data show CDR1 as SGHDT and CDR2 as YYEEEE. V lost 7 bases, J lost 3 bases, and 13 bases stayed unmatched. CDR3 protein: CASGLSTGIHYEQYV. For the CDR3, the DNA is TGTGCCAGCGGCCTTTCGACAGGGATTCACTACGAGCAGTACGTC.

This chain uses TRBV20-1 with TRBJ2-1, with 7 bases that match TRBD2. The J segment lost 4 bases and the V segment lost 3 bases, leaving 9 bases of the junction unmatched. This CDR3 contains 15 residues. CDR1 is DFQATT and CDR2 is SNEGSKA in the germline V gene (reference sequence). The CDR3 coding sequence is TGCAGTGCTAGTGGGGGGGTCCAAAATTACAATGAGCAGTTCTTC. Translating it yields CSASGGVQNYNEQFF.

This clonotype was observed a handful of times. The CDR3 sequence: CASSLVPERSAEAFF. The CDR3 DNA follows: TGTGCCAGCAGTTTAGTCCCGGAGAGATCGGCTGAAGCTTTCTTT. V gene TRBV12-3 or TRBV12-4 combines with J gene TRBJ1-1; D is unclear. V was clipped by 1 base and J by 6 bases, with 15 bases between them. The CDR3 loop spans 15 amino acids.

This clonotype has more than one count but fewer than ten. The genes are TRBV28 and TRBJ2-5; 8 nucleotides match TRBD2. The CDR3 totals 14 residues. Germline-derived CDR1 and CDR2 are MDHEN and SYDVKM. V trimming: 5 bases; J trimming: 2 bases; junction bases outside the gene matches: 4. As DNA, the CDR3 is TGTGCCAGCAGTGTAGGACTAGCACAAGAGACCCAGTACTTC. Protein product: CASSVGLAQETQYF.

The CDR3 nucleotides are TGTGCCAGCAGTTTATTTGGGTTTGGCTACACCTTC. Translating it yields CASSLFGFGYTF. The J gene is TRBJ1-2, the V gene TRBV12-3 or TRBV12-4; D gene ambiguous. This CDR3 has 12 residues. Trimming removed 2 bases from V and 7 bases from J, with 8 bases in between.

The CDR3 spells CATSRGGRGLNQPQHF. Written as DNA, the CDR3 is TGTGCCACCAGCAGAGGGGGACGGGGACTTAATCAGCCCCAGCATTTT. The J gene is TRBJ1-5, the V gene TRBV15; tentative D call: TRBD1 (5 bases). The germline CDR1 and CDR2 sequences are LNHNV and YYDKDF (reference sequence). CDR3 size: 16 residues. Between the trimmed V and J ends, which lost 1 base and 4 bases, there was a span of 14 bases.

The table lists this clonotype with many counts. This chain joins TRBV4-2 and TRBJ1-1; D ambiguous. In germline, CDR1 is LGHNA, CDR2 YNFKEQ. Trimming stripped 1 base from V and 2 bases from J, with 11 bases between. The CDR3 extends over 15 amino acids. The CDR3 spells CASSQGLFGNTEAFF. For the CDR3, the DNA is TGTGCCAGCAGCCAAGGTTTGTTCGGAAACACTGAAGCTTTCTTT.

This clonotype was seen many times. The chain carries TRBV4-3 and TRBJ2-1, with 7 positions matching TRBD1. The germline gives CDR1 LGHNA, CDR2 YSLEER. V was clipped by 3 bases and J by 6 bases; unmatched bases: 5. The CDR3 spans 14 residues. CDR3 loop: CASSHGTESNEQFF. The CDR3, as DNA: TGCGCCAGCAGCCACGGGACAGAATCCAATGAGCAGTTCTTC.

This clonotype has just a few counts. The rearrangement joins TRBV5-1 to TRBJ2-3; 9 nucleotides line up with TRBD2. With 1 base clipped from V and 8 bases from J, the junction kept 5 bases outside the gene matches. The CDR3 runs to 14 residues. In germline, CDR1 is SGHRS, CDR2 YFSETQ. CDR3 bases: TGCGCCAGCAGCTTGTATGCGGGGGGGCGTACGCAGTATTTT. The encoded protein is CASSLYAGGRTQYF.

The sample holds many counts of this clonotype. The chain uses TRBV5-5 and TRBJ2-2; D uncertain. There are 14 residues in the CDR3. Between the trimmed V and J ends, which lost 1 base and 5 bases, there was a span of 9 bases. The germline CDR1 and CDR2 sequences are SGHKS and YYEKEE (reference sequence). The chain's CDR3 is CASSLLPSTGELFF. CDR3 DNA sequence: TGTGCCAGCAGCTTGTTGCCTTCGACCGGGGAGCTGTTTTTT.

The genes are TRBV6-2 or TRBV6-3 and TRBJ1-5; TRBD1 aligns across 7 bases. CDR1 is MNHEY, CDR2 SVGEGT, per germline. V shed 7 bases and J 1 base; nucleotides not matched to a gene: 4. The CDR3 has 14 amino acids. For the CDR3, the DNA is TGTGCCAGCAAGGACAGGCTGAGCAATCAGCCCCAGCATTTT. Protein sequence: CASKDRLSNQPQHF.

CDR3 DNA sequence: TGTGCCAGCAGCCAAGATATAGCGGGGGCCCTCGAATTCACAGATACGCAGTATTTT. Its protein is CASSQDIAGALEFTDTQYF. The chain combines TRBV3-1 with TRBJ2-3, with 9 bases identical to TRBD2. The germline gives CDR1 LGHDT, CDR2 YNNKEL (reference sequence). V lost 0 bases, J lost 2 bases, and 12 bases stayed unmatched. CDR3 length: 19 residues.

In its sample, this clonotype was seen many times. The gene calls are TRBV10-3 and TRBJ2-3, with D possibly matching TRBD1 (6 bases). The ends were cut back, 6 bases at V and 1 base at J, with 14 bases in the middle. The CDR3 is made up of 15 amino acids. The germline V gene encodes CDR1 ENHRY and CDR2 SYGVKD. The CDR3 is CAISRRQDRTDTQYF. The CDR3 DNA reads TGTGCCATCAGCCGTCGACAGGACCGCACAGATACGCAGTATTTT.

For this clonotype: A read error is possible here, since a much larger clone lies one base away. It is likely a read error, because the conserved phenylalanine at the end of the CDR3 is missing. V and J are TRBV5-1 and TRBJ1-1; D remains ambiguous. V lost 4 bases and J 7 bases, leaving 8 bases between the germline ends. CDR3 length: 11 amino acids. From germline, CDR1 is SGHRS and CDR2 YFSETQ. CDR3 DNA sequence: TGCGCCAGCAGCGAGAACGGTGAAGCTTTCTGT. Its protein is CASSENGEAFC.

This clonotype has a handful of counts. The chain has TRBV12-3 or TRBV12-4 and TRBJ2-6; D gene unclear. The CDR3 consists of 16 residues. The V and J ends lost 6 bases and 0 bases respectively, with 12 bases between them. CDR3 in amino acids: CASRLDFFSGANVLTF. The CDR3, as DNA: TGTGCCAGCAGGTTGGATTTTTTCTCTGGGGCCAACGTCCTGACTTTC.